Listed here are 18 T cell receptor beta chains from one sample, sequenced in a study of shared clonotypes between healthy human individuals. Using immunoSEQ multiplex PCR, the repertoire was profiled, and TCRdb retains in-frame clones only, with some absent. The sample records about 1 million clones, about 80% being singletons. Input material: memory CD4+ T cells sorted from blood. The subset here: CD45RA-negative fraction. These receptors were obtained from a man in his late teens or twenties in good health.

V usage is TRBV5-4 and J usage is TRBJ2-1; weak D call: TRBD1 (5 bases). CDR1 SGHNT and CDR2 YYREEE come from the germline V gene (reference sequence). Deletions cut 4 bases from V and 6 bases from J, with 17 bases between. CDR3 length: 15 residues. The CDR3, as DNA: TGTGCCAGCAGCGTCGACAGACCCGGCCTCAATGAGCAGTTCTTC. Its protein product is CASSVDRPGLNEQFF.

This clone was seen only a few times. This sequence joins TRBV7-8 and TRBJ2-5, with D unresolved. The CDR3 runs 14 residues. Germline V gene lookup returns CDR1 SGHVS and CDR2 FQNEAQ. The ends were cut back, 3 bases at V and 4 bases at J, with 12 bases in the middle. CDR3 DNA: TGTGCCAGCAGCTTTGGTACATTCGCAGAGACCCAGTACTTC. Residues: CASSFGTFAETQYF.

This sequence joins TRBV19 and TRBJ1-3; D is unclear. From germline, CDR1 is LNHDA and CDR2 SQIVND (reference sequence). The CDR3 covers 15 residues. CDR3 nucleotide sequence: TGTGGGGCTTCTAATTGGCAGAACTCTGGAAACACCATATATTTT. Its translation is CGASNWQNSGNTIYF.

This clone was observed a handful of times. The chain carries TRBV10-3 and TRBJ1-1, with D uncertain. Between the trimmed V and J ends, which lost 3 bases and 5 bases, there was a span of 16 bases. This CDR3 spans 15 amino acids. Germline lookup yields CDR1 ENHRY and CDR2 SYGVKD. As DNA, the CDR3 is TGTGCCATCAGTGATCGTCTTGGGAGTGGGACTGAAGCTTTCTTT. Its translation: CAISDRLGSGTEAFF.

V usage is TRBV7-2 and J usage is TRBJ1-4; tentatively, D is TRBD1 (5 bases). Germline values: CDR1 SGHTA, CDR2 FQGNSA. The CDR3 runs to 15 residues. Trimming pared 6 bases from V and 7 bases from J, leaving 18 bases between. CDR3 residues: CASSLTTGRGEKLFF. In DNA, the CDR3 is TGTGCCAGCAGTCTCACTACGGGGAGGGGTGAAAAACTGTTTTTT. The complete variable domain, with remaining parts taken from reference TRBV7-2 and TRBJ1-4, reads GAGVSQSPSNKVTEKGKDVELRCDPISGHTALYWYRQSLGQGLEFLIYFQGNSAPDKSGLPSDRFSAERTGGSVSTLTIQRTQQEDSAVYLCASSLTTGRGEKLFFGSGTQLSVL.

Turning to this clone: Different DNA sequences within this sample yield the same CDR3. The chain uses TRBV7-2 and TRBJ2-3; D is ambiguous. The CDR3 consists of 12 residues. V lost 6 bases to trimming and J lost 4 bases, with 8 bases between them. The germline CDR1 and CDR2 sequences are SGHTA and FQGNSA. The CDR3 is CASSLSADTQYF. The CDR3 bases are TGTGCCAGCAGTTTATCAGCAGATACGCAGTATTTT.

In this sample, this clone turned up once. This chain uses TRBV5-6 with TRBJ2-7, with TRBD1 matching over 12 bases. The V gene's germline CDR1 is SGHDT and CDR2 YYEEEE. The J segment lost 0 bases and the V segment lost 0 bases, leaving 4 bases of the junction unmatched. This CDR3 has 17 residues. Here the CDR3 DNA reads TGTGCCAGCAGCTTGGGCCGGGACAGGGGGCACTCCTACGAGCAGTACTTC. Translation: CASSLGRDRGHSYEQYF.

The V and J genes are TRBV7-9 and TRBJ1-2, with no clear D. Germline V gene data show CDR1 as SEHNR and CDR2 as FQNEAQ (reference sequence). Trimming cost V 6 bases and J 0 bases, with 11 bases left between them. The CDR3 consists of 14 residues. The DNA for the CDR3 is TGTGCCAGCAGTCCCTCGGCGGCTAACTATGGCTACACCTTC. Protein sequence: CASSPSAANYGYTF.

This clone was seen a handful of times. This chain joins TRBV25-1 and TRBJ2-5; 8 bases line up with TRBD2. Trimming took 4 bases from V and 5 from J; bases not matched to a gene: 9. The CDR3 has 15 amino acids. CDR1 and CDR2 (germline): MGHDK, SYGVNS. CDR3 bases: TGTGCCAGCAGTGCCCCCCGGGGGGGGCCGGAGACCCAGTACTTC. Its translation: CASSAPRGGPETQYF.

This clone was seen a few times. The chain combines TRBV6-5 with TRBJ1-3, with D possibly being TRBD1 (5 bases). The CDR3 extends over 15 amino acids. V lost 0 bases and J 2 bases, leaving 8 bases between the germline ends. CDR1 MNHEY and CDR2 SVGAGI come from the germline V gene. CDR3 sequence: CASSYSGEPGNTIYF. DNA of the CDR3: TGTGCCAGCAGTTACTCGGGGGAACCTGGAAACACCATATATTTT.

This chain links TRBV11-2 with TRBJ2-1, with D tentatively TRBD2 (6 bases). V gave up 1 base and J gave up 7 bases, with 11 bases separating them. The CDR3 has 14 residues. CDR1 and CDR2 from the germline V gene are SGHAT and FQNNGV. CDR3 amino acids: CASSLAGEVNEQFF. DNA for the CDR3: TGTGCCAGCAGCTTAGCCGGGGAGGTTAATGAGCAGTTCTTC. Complete variable domain (other parts from reference TRBV11-2 and TRBJ2-1): EAGVAQSPRYKIIEKRQSVAFWCNPISGHATLYWYQQILGQGPKLLIQFQNNGVVDDSQLPKDRFSAERLKGVDSTLKIQPAKLEDSAVYLCASSLAGEVNEQFFGPGTRLTVL.

The V gene is TRBV7-2, the J gene TRBJ1-1; 7 positions match TRBD1. V shed 0 bases and J 4 bases; nucleotides not matched to a gene: 5. This CDR3 region has 15 residues. Germline assignment: CDR1 SGHTA and CDR2 FQGNSA. Here the CDR3 DNA reads TGTGCCAGCAGCTTAGCCCCAACAGGGGTCACTGAAGCTTTCTTT. Protein: CASSLAPTGVTEAFF.

This clone has a count of ten or more. This chain links TRBV12-5 with TRBJ2-3; no reliable D call. Trimming cost V 0 bases and J 0 bases, with 16 bases left between them. This CDR3 region has 18 residues. CDR1 and CDR2 from the germline V gene are LGHNT and FRNRAP. The CDR3 coding sequence is TGTGCTAGTGGTTTGGTACTGAAGGGCTCCATTAGCACAGATACGCAGTATTTT. Encoded protein: CASGLVLKGSISTDTQYF.

The genes are TRBV9 and TRBJ1-3; 11 bases are shared with TRBD1. Per the germline V gene, CDR1 is SGDLS and CDR2 is YYNGEE. The CDR3 loop spans 16 amino acids. J was trimmed by 4 bases and V by 0 bases; bases with no gene match: 3. The CDR3 sequence is CASSVGGQGAGNTIYF. CDR3 nucleotides: TGTGCCAGCAGCGTAGGCGGACAGGGGGCCGGAAACACCATATATTTT.

The CDR3 DNA follows: TGCGCCAGTAACACCGGGACAGGGGGCACTGAAGCTTTCTTT. It codes for CASNTGTGGTEAFF. The chain has TRBV5-1 and TRBJ1-1, with 11 positions matching TRBD1. The CDR3 is 14 amino acids. With 8 bases clipped from V and 4 bases from J, the junction kept 7 bases outside the gene matches. Germline V lookup: CDR1 SGHRS, CDR2 YFSETQ.

This chain connects TRBV9 to TRBJ2-7; TRBD2 matches at 10 bases. Germline V CDR1 and CDR2: SGDLS, YYNGEE. The V and J ends lost 0 bases and 2 bases, in that order; junction bases with no gene match: 5. The CDR3 has 16 amino acids. The CDR3 spells CASSVAAGGTAYEQYF. The CDR3 nucleotides read TGTGCCAGCAGCGTAGCAGCGGGAGGGACTGCCTACGAGCAGTACTTC.

The rearrangement uses TRBV10-3 and TRBJ2-7; weak D call: TRBD1 (6 bases). The ends were cut back, 6 bases at V and 0 bases at J, with 21 bases in the middle. The germline CDR1 and CDR2 sequences are ENHRY and SYGVKD. There are 17 residues in the CDR3. CDR3 bases: TGTGCCATCAGCCAAGGGGGTCGAACAAGGAGCTCCTACGAGCAGTACTTC. Its translation is CAISQGGRTRSSYEQYF.

The chain combines TRBV12-5 with TRBJ1-3; D unresolved. The germline CDR1 and CDR2 sequences are LGHNT and FRNRAP. V was cut by 6 bases and J by 0 bases, with 9 bases left in between. The CDR3 is made up of 14 amino acids. The CDR3 loop reads CASGNDISGNTIYF. CDR3 sequence (DNA): TGTGCTAGTGGGAACGACATCTCTGGAAACACCATATATTTT.